This T cell receptor (beta chain) came from a study of PD-L1 blockade in urothelial cancer. Study in general: Atezolizumab at 1,200 mg intravenously every 3 weeks was started by patients in about 2014.

The authors spiked synthetic TCR analog templates into each PCR. Assay: immunoSEQ multiplex PCR; the TCRdb copy retains only in-frame clones and omits some. The sample has 70,000 to 85,000 clones; roughly 80% are singletons. Germline CDR1 and CDR2: KGHSH and LQKENI. Unmatched junction bases numbered 11, after V lost 3 bases and J lost 7 bases. The CDR3 is 16 residues long. The sequenced sample was PBMCs, obtained around atezolizumab (anti-PD-L1) treatment. This TCR came from a man aged 70-80 years with urothelial cancer. The V call is TRBV18, the J call TRBJ2-1, with 8 bases identical to TRBD2. The CDR3 sequence is CASSPSTGGKGNEQFF. The CDR3 DNA sequence: TGTGCCAGCTCACCTTCGACGGGGGGGAAAGGAAATGAGCAGTTCTTC.